This T cell receptor (beta chain) was recovered during a study of shared clonotypes between healthy human individuals (TCRdb year 2020). Background for the entire study: The cohort comprised a couple of women and three men aged 18 to 49 years. Libraries were prepared and TCR repertoires were sequenced by different laboratories using diverse techniques, in order to increase sequencing depth and limit assay-specific biases. Leukapheresis yielded between about 0.85 and 10 billion PBMCs per donor. Blood TCR repertoires of five healthy adults were deeply sequenced to estimate repertoire size and the extent of clonotype sharing between individuals. For each donor, three plates each were used for CD4 naive and CD4 memory, two plates were used for CD8 naive, and one plate was used for CD8 memory. What the work shows at the level of the full study, not this receptor alone: Naive subsets generally had larger estimated clonotype richness than memory subsets. The small number of donors limited the genetic and exposure-history diversity represented. Across four donors, about 5% of naive CD4, roughly 3.4% of naive CD8, under 2.5% of memory CD4, and roughly 0.4% of memory CD8 clonotypes were shared. Pairwise subsampling led to the expectation that sequencing depth would affect the degree of clonotype sharing among donors. Clonotypes shared by all four sorted-subset donors showed higher generation probabilities than non-shared clonotypes. Rarefaction of sorted-subset datasets indicated incomplete sequencing despite the large sequencing depth. Sampling was restricted to blood, and TCR repertoires in tissue are likely to differ from TCR repertoires in blood.

Using the deep immunoSEQ assay, multiplex PCR amplified TCR CDR3 regions from genomic DNA. Extracted genomic DNA from each cell subset was distributed evenly across all wells of several immunoSEQ 96-well plates, and each plate was treated as a replicate. Each replicate PCR for sorted subsets received roughly 0.2 ug genomic DNA, equal to about 30,000 T cell genomes. Purified libraries were measured with a Qubit 3.0 fluorometer, size-checked on a Bioanalyzer 2100, and measured again with the KAPA Library Quantification kit. Each immunoSEQ 96-well plate was sequenced on its own single-read 150-cycle Illumina NextSeq 550 flow cell. The original methods were these. Because only junctional sequences without quality scores were contained in the immunoSEQ output, filtering matching that applied to full-length reads could not be performed. To assign V/J genes and CDR3, sequences were annotated using PyIR, a Python wrapper for IgBLAST v1.9, with IMGT germline references. Reads with weak V/J assignments (E-value above 1e-6), missing CDR3, stop codons, out-of-frame junctions, or ambiguous translated residues were removed. A V3J clonotype was defined by an identical inferred V gene, J gene, and CDR3 amino acid sequence. Percentage overlap between repertoires was calculated by dividing the number of shared unique clonotypes by the size of the smaller repertoire. Three approaches were used to assess repertoire richness: RTK rarefaction, the Chao1 estimator, and Recon v2.1 estimates of unobserved clonotypes. Generation probabilities were computed with OLGA for all TCRbeta clonotypes obtained by the gDNA method from a few donors. The immuneACCESS repertoire file appears here via TCRdb, limited to in-frame rearrangements. These files lack a portion of the clones; in checked studies, under half of the deficit traces to unresolved V genes, and the cause of the others is not known. V, J and clone size are those of that table, while D and trimming were read from the DNA. The sample table lists roughly 2,000,000 clones, about 95% of them with a count of one. Approximately 1.2% of the sample comes from the top ten.

This clone was detected a few times. Its cognate antigen has yet to be identified. Base-call qualities are not available, and no considerably larger clone is one nucleotide away. For the CD8 naive samples, CD45RO-negative cells were positively selected for CCR7, yielding a CD45RA+CCR7+ population from which TemRA cells were excluded. Donors were healthy HIV-negative adults with no recently reported acute infections or vaccinations. Only Caucasian adults living in Nashville, Tennessee, USA were represented among the donors. Blood was obtained by leukapheresis, after which PBMCs were separated by Ficoll-Histopaque density gradient centrifugation and cryopreserved in liquid nitrogen vapor phase. Analytical flow cytometry was used to check the purity and quantity of every magnetically sorted T cell population. Genomic DNA was isolated from every sorted fraction and measured by UV absorbance on a Nanodrop 2000c.

The specimen sequenced was naive CD8+ T cells sorted from blood. Interpreted using the paper, the cell subset or site label stands for: CD45RA+CCR7+. This receptor was identified in a man aged 18 to 35 in good health.

In nucleotide form, the sequence is TGTGCCAGCAGTTTGTGGACAGGGGCCGGCGAGCAGTACTTC. Protein translation: CASSLWTGAGEQYF. This chain is built from TRBV28 and TRBJ2-7; 9 central nucleotides agree with TRBD1. The CDR3 has 14 amino acids, counting the end cysteine and phenylalanine. Solely the CDR3 DNA is kept, with 42 bases framed from the first base. In the germline V gene, CDR1 corresponds to MDHEN and CDR2 to SYDVKM. Compared with germline, V lacks 3 bases and J lacks 6 bases; bases without a gene match: 6.